The 23 T cell receptor beta chains below all came from one sample that was sequenced in a study of T cells in women clearing cervical HPV infection. The assay was immunoSEQ multiplex PCR, and TCRdb's table has in-frame clones only and misses some. The sample includes around 40,000 clones. The sequenced material came from blood buffy coat. Source of these receptors: a woman between 18 and 70 years old with a cervical HPV16 infection that either progressed to CIN3+ or cleared (not recorded which).

Incomplete CDR3 DNA: TGTGCCATCAGCCGGGGGACCTACGAG. This encodes CAISRGTYE. From start to end, the CDR3 is CAISRGTYEQYF. This chain connects TRBV10-3 to TRBJ2-7, with D possibly TRBD2 on 6 matching bases. The read ends 3 residues shy of where the CDR3 ends; the end is completed using the germline J gene. The V end lost 6 bases, the J end lost 2 bases, and 8 bases lay between the germline ends. The CDR3 spans 12 residues. The germline CDR1 and CDR2 sequences are ENHRY and SYGVKD.

Comment on this clone: From the germline J gene comes the end of the CDR3, since the read stops 3 residues before it. The chain couples TRBV6-2 or TRBV6-3 to TRBJ1-2; D gene ambiguous. The CDR3 is 14 residues long. Looked up from germline, CDR1 is MNHEY and CDR2 is SVGEGT. The covered CDR3 bases are TGTGCCAGCAGTTATCTGCTAGAAGCAGATACC. This gives the protein CASSYLLEADT. From start to end, the CDR3 is CASSYLLEADTYTF.

A remark on this clone: The read finishes 3 residues shy of the CDR3 end, and the germline J gene is used to complete it. The V call is TRBV20-1, the J call TRBJ1-1, with D unresolved. V lost 6 bases to trimming and J lost 7 bases, with 9 bases between them. The CDR3 contains 10 residues. Germline CDR1 is DFQATT and CDR2 is SNEGSKA (reference sequence). The CDR3 is CSAYMVEAFF. The covered CDR3 bases are TGCAGTGCATACATGGTTGAA.

A remark on this clone: From the germline J gene comes the end of the CDR3, since the read stops 3 residues before it. V and J are TRBV18 and TRBJ2-4, with TRBD2 matching 7 bases. Germline V lookup: CDR1 KGHSH, CDR2 LQKENI. The CDR3 runs to 16 residues. The CDR3 DNA, read in part, is TGTGCCAGCTCACCACCGTCGGCGGGAGCTAACTATGGT. This sequence encodes CASSPPSAGANYG. The whole CDR3 protein is CASSPPSAGANYGQYF. The full variable domain, rest sourced from reference TRBV18 and TRBJ2-4, is NAGVMQNPRHLVRRRGQEARLRCSPMKGHSHVYWYRQLPEEGLKFMVYLQKENIIDESGMPKERFSAEFPKEGPSILRIQQVVRGDSAAYFCASSPPSAGANYGQYFGAGTRLSVL.

Turning to this clone: Sequencing ends 3 residues short of the CDR3 end; the germline J gene provides the rest. V gene TRBV19 combines with J gene TRBJ1-1; TRBD1 matches 9 bases. V was clipped by 3 bases and J by 4 bases; unmatched bases: 3. This CDR3 is 14 amino acids long. CDR1 LNHDA and CDR2 SQIVND come from the germline V gene (reference sequence). The CDR3 bases that were read are TGTGCCAGTAGTATTTGGACAGGGGCCACTGAA. Translating it yields CASSIWTGATE. The full CDR3 protein reads CASSIWTGATEAFF.

Concerning this clone itself: The read falls 3 residues short of the CDR3 end, and the missing part is taken from the germline J gene. The chain links TRBV2 to TRBJ2-5; 7 nucleotides agree with TRBD1. This CDR3 contains 18 residues. J gave up 3 bases and V 7 bases, and 20 bases lay outside the gene matches. From germline, CDR1 is SNHLY and CDR2 FYNNEI. The sequenced CDR3 bases are TGTGCCAGCACGTTCCCGTGGGGGACAGTTGGAAGGGAAGAGACC. Its protein is CASTFPWGTVGREET. The entire CDR3 sequence reads CASTFPWGTVGREETQYF.

On this clone itself: Coverage ceases 3 residues before the CDR3 finishes, and the germline J gene fills in the end. The V call is TRBV19, the J call TRBJ2-5; TRBD2 matches at 10 bases. Germline V gene lookup returns CDR1 LNHDA and CDR2 SQIVND (reference sequence). The CDR3 length is 19 residues. The J segment lost 1 base and the V segment lost 0 bases, leaving 11 bases of the junction unmatched. CDR3 residues: CASSIEASGRRGAQETQYF. The DNA read from the CDR3 is TGTGCCAGTAGTATAGAAGCTAGCGGGAGAAGAGGGGCCCAAGAGACC.

In regard to this clone: The read ends 3 residues shy of where the CDR3 ends; the end is completed using the germline J gene. The chain couples TRBV2 to TRBJ2-5; maybe TRBD1 (5 bases). Germline values: CDR1 SNHLY, CDR2 FYNNEI. V was shortened by 8 bases and J by 2 bases, with 12 bases between the two germline ends. CDR3 size: 13 residues. The CDR3 protein is CASRLDSQETQYF. The CDR3 DNA, read in part, is TGTGCCAGCCGCTTAGACAGTCAAGAGACC.

In the case of this clone: The read ends 3 residues before the CDR3 terminus; that terminus is restored from the germline J gene. The chain couples TRBV5-1 to TRBJ1-1; TRBD1 is a possible D gene (5 bases). The CDR3 runs 12 residues. CDR1 is SGHRS, CDR2 YFSETQ, per germline. The CDR3 sequence: CASSPDSVEAFF. Incomplete CDR3 DNA: TGCGCCAGCAGCCCCGACAGCGTGGAA.

Notes on this clone: The read ends 3 residues before the CDR3 terminus; that terminus is restored from the germline J gene. The chain recombines TRBV7-3 with TRBJ2-5; 7 positions match TRBD1. Germline CDR1 is SGHTA and CDR2 is FQGTGA. With V trimmed by 5 bases and J by 1 base, 1 base remained unmatched. This CDR3 has 13 amino acids. Incomplete CDR3 DNA: TGTGCCAGCAGCCGGACAGGCCAAGAGACC. Translated: CASSRTGQET. From start to end, the CDR3 is CASSRTGQETQYF.

As for this clone: The read terminates 3 residues before the CDR3 end, so the remaining end is supplied by the germline J gene. The genes are TRBV10-3 and TRBJ1-1; possible D gene TRBD1, 5 bases. V was shortened by 7 bases and J by 1 base, with 13 bases between the two germline ends. The CDR3 is 14 amino acids. From germline, CDR1 is ENHRY and CDR2 SYGVKD. CDR3 loop: CAIKGTQGNTEAFF. The sequenced CDR3 bases are TGTGCCATCAAAGGTACCCAGGGGAACACTGAA.

The DNA read from the CDR3 is TGTGCCAGCAGCTTGAGGGGAAATAGCAATCAGCCC. It translates to CASSLRGNSNQP. The entire CDR3 is CASSLRGNSNQPQHF. V gene TRBV7-2 combines with J gene TRBJ1-5, with D tentatively TRBD1 (5 bases). The CDR3 is cut off 3 residues early in the read; its end comes from the germline J gene. Germline CDR1 and CDR2: SGHTA and FQGNSA. The length of the CDR3 is 15 residues. With 3 bases removed from V and 0 bases from J, the gap between germline ends came to 9 bases.

A remark on this clone: The read terminates 3 residues ahead of where the CDR3 ends, so the germline J gene completes it. The chain recombines TRBV19 with TRBJ1-5; D is ambiguous. Trimming left V 4 bases short and J 9 bases short, with 10 bases between. Germline CDR1 is LNHDA and CDR2 is SQIVND (reference sequence). The CDR3 is 12 amino acids. CDR3 loop: CASSSEAGPQHF. The CDR3 DNA, read in part, is TGTGCCAGTAGTAGCGAAGCGGGGCCC.

Regarding this clone: The read gets to within 3 residues of the CDR3 end, and the germline J gene fills in the rest. The chain couples TRBV7-3 to TRBJ2-1, with 13 bases lining up with TRBD2. The CDR3 is 15 residues long. In germline, CDR1 is SGHTA, CDR2 FQGTGA. The trim removed 4 bases at V and 8 bases at J, leaving 5 bases unmatched. The part of the CDR3 DNA that was read is TGTGCCAGCAGCTATACTAGCGGGGGGGCCCATGAG. Translation: CASSYTSGGAHE. The entire CDR3 is CASSYTSGGAHEQFF.

Of note for this clone: The junction does not match germline at one end; this may be a read error. The DNA ends 3 residues before the CDR3 does, and the rest of the CDR3 is filled in from the germline J gene. This chain uses TRBV2 with TRBJ1-3, with D maybe TRBD1 (5 bases). This CDR3 spans 14 amino acids. Germline CDR1 SNHLY, CDR2 FYNNEI. The part of the CDR3 DNA that was read is TGTGCCAGCAGGGAGTCAAGTCAGGGAAACACT. As protein: CASRESSQGNT. The full CDR3 protein is CASRESSQGNTIYF.

Regarding this clone: The read is 3 residues too short to cover the CDR3 end, so that end is filled in from the germline J gene. The V and J genes are TRBV30 and TRBJ2-2, with 7 bases fitting TRBD1. This CDR3 has 18 residues. V gave up 2 bases and J gave up 6 bases; unmatched junction bases: 18. The germline V gene has CDR1 GTSNPN and CDR2 SVGIG (reference sequence). Here the CDR3 reads CAWSLGQYGIGVAGELFF. The sequenced part of the CDR3 DNA is TGTGCCTGGAGTCTGGGACAGTATGGGATTGGGGTGGCCGGGGAG.

In regard to this clone: The CDR3 is cut off 3 residues early in the read; its end comes from the germline J gene. The V call is TRBV18, the J call TRBJ1-1; 8 bases align to TRBD1. This CDR3 spans 17 amino acids. Germline V CDR1 and CDR2: KGHSH, LQKENI. V dropped 1 base and J dropped 1; count of bases not matched to a gene: 8. The CDR3 region is CASSPRGQGAGNTEAFF. CDR3 DNA (partial): TGTGCCAGCTCACCACGGGGGCAGGGGGCAGGGAACACTGAA.

Details on this clone: The CDR3 is cut off 3 residues early in the read; its end comes from the germline J gene. The chain uses TRBV6-4 and TRBJ2-1, with a possible D match to TRBD2 (6 bases). V was trimmed by 3 bases and J by 6 bases, leaving 15 bases between them. CDR3 length equals 15 residues. Looked up from germline, CDR1 is MRHNA and CDR2 is SNTAGT. The CDR3 is CASSDAGGALNEQFF. The CDR3 DNA, read in part, is TGTGCCAGCAGTGATGCTGGAGGGGCTCTCAATGAG.

About this clone itself: The read ends 3 residues shy of where the CDR3 ends; the end is completed using the germline J gene. The rearrangement links TRBV5-4 to TRBJ2-7; tentative D call: TRBD2 (6 bases). The CDR3 runs 13 residues. Between the trimmed V and J ends, which lost 2 bases and 4 bases, there was a span of 10 bases. Looked up from germline, CDR1 is SGHNT and CDR2 is YYREEE (reference sequence). Incomplete CDR3 DNA: TGTGCCAGCAGCTTCCCCGGGGGATACGAG. This codes for CASSFPGGYE. The CDR3 as a whole reads CASSFPGGYEQYF.

With respect to this clone: The read stops 3 residues short of the end of the CDR3; the missing end is completed from the germline J gene. The rearrangement links TRBV29-1 to TRBJ1-2; D gene ambiguous. The ends were cut back, 7 bases at V and 3 bases at J, with 15 bases in the middle. This CDR3 region has 13 residues. Germline V gene data show CDR1 as SQVTM and CDR2 as ANQGSEA. The sequenced CDR3 bases are TGCAGCGGGGGATCGGACTCCTACTATGGC. This gives the protein CSGGSDSYYG. In full, the CDR3 is CSGGSDSYYGYTF.

With regard to this clone: The read is 3 residues too short to cover the CDR3 end, so that end is filled in from the germline J gene. The rearrangement links TRBV7-2 to TRBJ1-4, with D hard to call. Germline loops: CDR1 SGHTA, CDR2 FQGNSA. The CDR3 is 15 amino acids. V shed 1 base and J shed 3 bases, with 9 bases lying between them. The CDR3 region is CASSLVSGSNEKLFF. The CDR3 DNA, read in part, is TGTGCCAGCAGCTTAGTGTCGGGGTCTAATGAAAAA. The full variable domain, in which reference TRBV7-2 and TRBJ1-4 provide the parts outside the CDR3, is GAGVSQSPSNKVTEKGKDVELRCDPISGHTALYWYRQSLGQGLEFLIYFQGNSAPDKSGLPSDRFSAERTGGSVSTLTIQRTQQEDSAVYLCASSLVSGSNEKLFFGSGTQLSVL.

As for this clone: The CDR3 goes on 3 residues after the read ends, and that part is filled in from the germline J gene. V is TRBV7-8 and J is TRBJ1-1; D might be TRBD1 (5 bases). The CDR3 has 14 residues. CDR1 and CDR2 from the germline V gene are SGHVS and FQNEAQ. The V gene lost 4 bases and the J gene lost 7 bases, with 16 bases spanning the gap. Partial CDR3 DNA: TGTGCCAGCAGCTCTCTACAGGTTGGATTTGAA. Protein: CASSSLQVGFE. The CDR3 as a whole reads CASSSLQVGFEAFF.

As concerns this clone: The CDR3 end falls 3 residues outside the read, so it is completed with the germline J gene. The rearrangement uses TRBV7-2 and TRBJ1-1, with no clear D. Trimming removed 2 bases at V and 2 bases at J, with 3 bases between. This CDR3 comprises 12 residues. Germline lookup yields CDR1 SGHTA and CDR2 FQGNSA. The sequenced part of the CDR3 DNA is TGTGCCAGCAGCTTAACAAACACTGAA. Translation: CASSLTNTE. The full CDR3 protein reads CASSLTNTEAFF.